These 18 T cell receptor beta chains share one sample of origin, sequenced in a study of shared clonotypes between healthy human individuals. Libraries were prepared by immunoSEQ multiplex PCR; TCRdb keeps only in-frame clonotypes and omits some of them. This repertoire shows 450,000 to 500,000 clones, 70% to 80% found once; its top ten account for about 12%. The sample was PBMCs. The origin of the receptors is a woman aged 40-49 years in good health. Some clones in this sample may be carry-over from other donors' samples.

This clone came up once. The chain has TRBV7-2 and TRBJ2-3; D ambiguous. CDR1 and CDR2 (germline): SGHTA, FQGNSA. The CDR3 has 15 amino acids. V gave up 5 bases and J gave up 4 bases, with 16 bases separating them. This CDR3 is CASSRDGNVADTQYF. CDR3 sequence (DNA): TGTGCCAGCAGCAGAGACGGTAACGTCGCAGATACGCAGTATTTT.

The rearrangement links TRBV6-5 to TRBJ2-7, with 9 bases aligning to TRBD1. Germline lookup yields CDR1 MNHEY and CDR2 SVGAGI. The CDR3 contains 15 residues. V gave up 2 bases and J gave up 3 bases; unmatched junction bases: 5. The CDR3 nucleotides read TGTGCCAGCAGTTACAGGGGACAGGGAGTCTACGAGCAGTACTTC. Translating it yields CASSYRGQGVYEQYF.

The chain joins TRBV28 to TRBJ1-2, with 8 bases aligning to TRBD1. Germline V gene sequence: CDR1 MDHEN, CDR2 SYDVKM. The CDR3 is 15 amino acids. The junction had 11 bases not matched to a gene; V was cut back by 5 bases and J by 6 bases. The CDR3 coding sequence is TGTGCCAGCAGTCAAGAATTGGCAGGGGGCGATGGCTACACCTTC. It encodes CASSQELAGGDGYTF.

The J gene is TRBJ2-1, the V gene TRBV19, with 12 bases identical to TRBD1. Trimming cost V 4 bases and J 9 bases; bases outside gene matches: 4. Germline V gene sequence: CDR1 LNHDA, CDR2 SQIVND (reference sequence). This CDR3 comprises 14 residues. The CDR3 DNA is TGTGCCAGTAGTAGGGACAGGGGGCGCTTTGAGCAGTTCTTC. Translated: CASSRDRGRFEQFF.

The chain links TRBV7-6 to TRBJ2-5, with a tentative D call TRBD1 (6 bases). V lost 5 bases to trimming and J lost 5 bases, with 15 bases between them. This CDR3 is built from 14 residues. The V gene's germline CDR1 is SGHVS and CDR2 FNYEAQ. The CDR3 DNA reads TGTGCCAGCAGCCTCCAACAGGGATCGGAGACCCAGTACTTC. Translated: CASSLQQGSETQYF.

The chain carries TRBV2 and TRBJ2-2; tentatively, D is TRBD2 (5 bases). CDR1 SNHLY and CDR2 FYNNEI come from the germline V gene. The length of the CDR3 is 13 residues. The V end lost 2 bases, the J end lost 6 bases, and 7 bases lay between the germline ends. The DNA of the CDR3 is TGTGCCAGCAGTGAACGGGGATCCGGGGAGCTGTTTTTT. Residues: CASSERGSGELFF.

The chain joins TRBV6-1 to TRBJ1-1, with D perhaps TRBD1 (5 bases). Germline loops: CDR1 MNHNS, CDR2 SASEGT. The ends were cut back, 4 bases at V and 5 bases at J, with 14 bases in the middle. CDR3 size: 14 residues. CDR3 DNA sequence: TGTGCCAGCAGTGTAGGTAGGGGAGGGACTGAAGCTTTCTTT. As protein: CASSVGRGGTEAFF.

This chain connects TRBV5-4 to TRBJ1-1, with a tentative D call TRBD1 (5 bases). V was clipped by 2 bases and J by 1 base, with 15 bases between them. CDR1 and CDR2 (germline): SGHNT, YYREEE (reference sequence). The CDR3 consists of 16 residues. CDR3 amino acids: CASSFGGGRRNTEAFF. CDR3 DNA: TGTGCCAGCAGCTTTGGGGGGGGACGTAGGAACACTGAAGCTTTCTTT.

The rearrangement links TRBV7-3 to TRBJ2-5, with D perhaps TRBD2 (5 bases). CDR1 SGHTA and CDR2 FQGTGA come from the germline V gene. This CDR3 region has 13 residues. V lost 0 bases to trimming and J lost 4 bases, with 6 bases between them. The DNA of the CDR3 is TGTGCCAGCAGCTTAACGGCGGGAGAGACCCAGTACTTC. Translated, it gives CASSLTAGETQYF.

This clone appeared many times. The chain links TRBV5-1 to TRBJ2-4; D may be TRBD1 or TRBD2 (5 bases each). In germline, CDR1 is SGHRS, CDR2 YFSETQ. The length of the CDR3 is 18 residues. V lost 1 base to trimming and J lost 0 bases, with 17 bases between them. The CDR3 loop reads CASSLYGAGMEAKNIQYF. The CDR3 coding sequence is TGCGCCAGCAGCTTGTACGGGGCCGGAATGGAAGCCAAAAACATTCAGTACTTC. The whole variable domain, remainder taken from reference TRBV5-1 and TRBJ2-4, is KAGVTQTPRYLIKTRGQQVTLSCSPISGHRSVSWYQQTPGQGLQFLFEYFSETQRNKGNFPGRFSGRQFSNSRSEMNVSTLELGDSALYLCASSLYGAGMEAKNIQYFGAGTRLSVL.

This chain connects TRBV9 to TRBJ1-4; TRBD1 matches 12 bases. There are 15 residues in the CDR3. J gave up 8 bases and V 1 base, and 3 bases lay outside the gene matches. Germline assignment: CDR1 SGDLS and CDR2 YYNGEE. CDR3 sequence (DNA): TGTGCCAGCAGCGTACATGGGACAGGGGGCGAAAAACTGTTTTTT. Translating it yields CASSVHGTGGEKLFF.

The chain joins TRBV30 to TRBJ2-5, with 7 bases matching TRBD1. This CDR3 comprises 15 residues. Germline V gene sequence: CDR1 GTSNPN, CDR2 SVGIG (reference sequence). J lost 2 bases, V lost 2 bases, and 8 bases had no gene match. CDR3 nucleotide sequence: TGTGCCTGGAGTTGGGGACAGTCTGATCAAGAGACCCAGTACTTC. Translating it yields CAWSWGQSDQETQYF.

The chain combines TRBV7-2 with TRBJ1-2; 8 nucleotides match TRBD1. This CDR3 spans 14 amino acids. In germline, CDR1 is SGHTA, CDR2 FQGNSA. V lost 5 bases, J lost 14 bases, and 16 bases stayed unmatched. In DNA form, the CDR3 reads TGTGCCAGCAGCCTCCTCGGGGCAGGGGGCGCGTATACCTTC. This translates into CASSLLGAGGAYTF.

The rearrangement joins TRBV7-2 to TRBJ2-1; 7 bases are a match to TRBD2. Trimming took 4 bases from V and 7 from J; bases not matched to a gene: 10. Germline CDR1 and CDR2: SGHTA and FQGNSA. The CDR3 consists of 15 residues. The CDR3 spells CASSSRRESPNEQFF. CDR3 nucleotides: TGTGCCAGCAGCTCCCGGCGGGAGAGTCCGAATGAGCAGTTCTTC.

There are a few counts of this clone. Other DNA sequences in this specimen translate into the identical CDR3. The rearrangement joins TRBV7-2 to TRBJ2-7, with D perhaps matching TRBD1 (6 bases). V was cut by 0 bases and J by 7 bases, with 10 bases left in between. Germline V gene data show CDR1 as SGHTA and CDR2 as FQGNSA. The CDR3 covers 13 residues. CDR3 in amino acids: CASSLAGGVEQYF. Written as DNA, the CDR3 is TGTGCCAGCAGCTTAGCAGGGGGAGTTGAGCAGTACTTC. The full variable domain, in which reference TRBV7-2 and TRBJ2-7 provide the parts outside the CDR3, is GAGVSQSPSNKVTEKGKDVELRCDPISGHTALYWYRQSLGQGLEFLIYFQGNSAPDKSGLPSDRFSAERTGGSVSTLTIQRTQQEDSAVYLCASSLAGGVEQYFGPGTRLTVT.

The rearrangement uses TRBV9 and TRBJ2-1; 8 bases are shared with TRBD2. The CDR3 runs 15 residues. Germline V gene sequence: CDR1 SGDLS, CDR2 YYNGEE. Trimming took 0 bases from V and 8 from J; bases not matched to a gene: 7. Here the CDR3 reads CASSVGSGSLHEQFF. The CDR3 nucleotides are TGTGCCAGCAGCGTAGGGAGCGGGAGCCTTCATGAGCAGTTCTTC.

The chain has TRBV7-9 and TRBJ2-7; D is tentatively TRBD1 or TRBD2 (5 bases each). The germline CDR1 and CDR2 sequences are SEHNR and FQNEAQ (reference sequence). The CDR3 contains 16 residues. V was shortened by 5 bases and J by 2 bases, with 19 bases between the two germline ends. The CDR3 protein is CASSPRGATSPYEQYF. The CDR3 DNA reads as TGTGCCAGCAGCCCCCGAGGGGCTACATCGCCCTACGAGCAGTACTTC.

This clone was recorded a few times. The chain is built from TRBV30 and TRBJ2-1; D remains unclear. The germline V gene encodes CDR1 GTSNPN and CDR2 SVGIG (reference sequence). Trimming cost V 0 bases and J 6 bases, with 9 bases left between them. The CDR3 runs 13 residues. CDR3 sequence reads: CAWSVADGNEQFF. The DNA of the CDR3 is TGTGCCTGGAGTGTTGCCGACGGCAATGAGCAGTTCTTC.